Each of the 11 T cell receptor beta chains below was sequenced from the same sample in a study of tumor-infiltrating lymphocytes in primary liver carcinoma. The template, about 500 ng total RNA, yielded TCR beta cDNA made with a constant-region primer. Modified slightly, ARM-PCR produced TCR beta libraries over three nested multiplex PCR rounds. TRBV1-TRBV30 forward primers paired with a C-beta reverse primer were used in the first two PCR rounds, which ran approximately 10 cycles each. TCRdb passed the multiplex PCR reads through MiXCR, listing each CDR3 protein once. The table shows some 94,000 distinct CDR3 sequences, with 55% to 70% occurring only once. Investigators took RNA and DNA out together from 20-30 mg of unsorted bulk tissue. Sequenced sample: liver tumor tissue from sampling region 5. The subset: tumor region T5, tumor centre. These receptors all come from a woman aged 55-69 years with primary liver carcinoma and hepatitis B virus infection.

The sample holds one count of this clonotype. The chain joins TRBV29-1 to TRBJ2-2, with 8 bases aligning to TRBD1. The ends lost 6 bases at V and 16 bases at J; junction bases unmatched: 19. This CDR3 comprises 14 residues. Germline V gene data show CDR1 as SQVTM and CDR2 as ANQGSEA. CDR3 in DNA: TGCAGCGTCCGAGACAGGGGTGGGACCGGGAAGCCGTTTTTT. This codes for CSVRDRGGTGKPFF.

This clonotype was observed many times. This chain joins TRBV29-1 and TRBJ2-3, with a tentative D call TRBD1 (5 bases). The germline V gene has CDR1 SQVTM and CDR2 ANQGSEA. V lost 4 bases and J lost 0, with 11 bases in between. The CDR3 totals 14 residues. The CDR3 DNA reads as TGCAGCGTTGGTTTAGGGGTTAGCACAGATACGCAGTATTTT. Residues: CSVGLGVSTDTQYF.

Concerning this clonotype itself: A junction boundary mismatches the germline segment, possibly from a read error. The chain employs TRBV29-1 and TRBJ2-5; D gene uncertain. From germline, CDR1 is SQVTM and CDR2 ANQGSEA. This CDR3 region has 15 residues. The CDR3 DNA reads TGCAGCGTTGAAGCGAGACGGTACCTTCAGGAGACCCAGTATTTC. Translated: CSVEARRYLQETQYF.

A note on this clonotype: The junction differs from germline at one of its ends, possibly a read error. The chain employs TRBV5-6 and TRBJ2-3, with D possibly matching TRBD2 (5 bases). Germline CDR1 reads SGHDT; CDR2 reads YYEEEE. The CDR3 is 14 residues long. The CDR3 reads CASSLIAPTDTQYF. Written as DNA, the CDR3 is TGTGCCAGCAGCTTAATAGCGCCCACAGATACGCAATATTTT.

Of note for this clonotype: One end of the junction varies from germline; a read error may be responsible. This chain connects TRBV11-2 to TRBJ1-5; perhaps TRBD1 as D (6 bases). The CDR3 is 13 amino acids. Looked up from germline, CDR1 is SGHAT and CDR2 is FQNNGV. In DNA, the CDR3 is TGTGCCAGCAGCTCCGTACAGGGCCAGCACCAGCACTTT. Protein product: CASSSVQGQHQHF.

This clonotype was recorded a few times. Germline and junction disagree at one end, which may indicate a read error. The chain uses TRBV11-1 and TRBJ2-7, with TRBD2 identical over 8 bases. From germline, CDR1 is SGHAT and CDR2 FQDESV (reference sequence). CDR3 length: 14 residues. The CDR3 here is CASNSGSGNYELYF. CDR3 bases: TGTGCCAGCAACTCGGGTAGCGGGAACTACGAGCTGTACTTC. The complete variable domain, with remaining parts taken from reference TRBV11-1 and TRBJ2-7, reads EAEVAQSPRYKITEKSQAVAFWCDPISGHATLYWYRQILGQGPELLVQFQDESVVDDSQLPKDRFSAERLKGVDSTLKIQPAELGDSAMYLCASNSGSGNYELYFGPGTRLTVT.

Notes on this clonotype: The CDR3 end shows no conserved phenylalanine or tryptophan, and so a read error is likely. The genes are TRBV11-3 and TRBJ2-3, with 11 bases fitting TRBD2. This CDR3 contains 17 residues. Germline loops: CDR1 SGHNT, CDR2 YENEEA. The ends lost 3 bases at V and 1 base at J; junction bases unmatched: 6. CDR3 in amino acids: CASSLEPGLAGTDTQYL. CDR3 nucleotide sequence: TGTGCCAGCAGCTTGGAACCGGGACTAGCGGGCACAGATACGCAGTATCTT.

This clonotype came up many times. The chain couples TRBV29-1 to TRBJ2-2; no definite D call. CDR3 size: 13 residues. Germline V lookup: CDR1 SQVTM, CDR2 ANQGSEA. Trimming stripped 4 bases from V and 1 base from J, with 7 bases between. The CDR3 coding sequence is TGCAGCGTTGTGAGCCAGAACACCGGGGAGCTGTTTTTT. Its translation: CSVVSQNTGELFF.

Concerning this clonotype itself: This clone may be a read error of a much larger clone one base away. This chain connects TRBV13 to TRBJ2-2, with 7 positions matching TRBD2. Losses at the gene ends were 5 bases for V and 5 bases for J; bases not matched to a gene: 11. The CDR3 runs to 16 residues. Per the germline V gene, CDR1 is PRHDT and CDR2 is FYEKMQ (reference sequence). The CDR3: CASSQRTSDRTGELFF. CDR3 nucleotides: TGTGCCAGCAGCCAACGGACTAGTGATAGGACCGGGGAGCTGTTTTTT.

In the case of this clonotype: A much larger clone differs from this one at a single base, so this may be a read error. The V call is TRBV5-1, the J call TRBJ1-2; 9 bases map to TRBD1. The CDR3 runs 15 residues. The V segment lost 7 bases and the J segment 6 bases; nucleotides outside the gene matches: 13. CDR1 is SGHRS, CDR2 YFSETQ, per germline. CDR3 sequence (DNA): TGCGCCAGCCGGATAAGGACAGGGGCAAACCATGGCTACACCTTC. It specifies CASRIRTGANHGYTF.

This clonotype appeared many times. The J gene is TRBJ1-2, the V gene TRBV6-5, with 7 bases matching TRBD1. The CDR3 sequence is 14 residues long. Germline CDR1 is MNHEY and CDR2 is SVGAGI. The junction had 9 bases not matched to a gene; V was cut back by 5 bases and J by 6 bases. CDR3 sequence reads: CASSPLTGTNGYTF. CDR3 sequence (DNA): TGTGCCAGCAGTCCCCTGACAGGGACTAATGGCTACACCTTC.